This TCR beta chain was observed in a study of tumor-infiltrating lymphocytes in primary liver carcinoma (dated 2017 in TCRdb). Some background on the complete study: The five patients, three men and two women aged 30 to 69 years, had hepatocellular carcinoma (four) or combined HCC and intrahepatic cholangiocarcinoma (one). The tumors of the five patients were staged as T1-T3 N0M0, with maximum diameters ranging from roughly 4 to 10 cm. Samples yielded roughly 3.5 to 7.13 million productive TCRbeta reads; read depth did not differ significantly between tissue types. Across five regions of each liver tumor, along with adjacent normal tissue and blood, the study brought together TCRbeta repertoire sequencing, expression microarrays and whole-exome sequencing. A total of 35 specimens from 5 patients, comprising some 25 tumor regions, 5 adjacent noncancerous liver tissues and 5 peripheral blood samples, were covered by TCRbeta repertoire sequencing. To link TCRbeta repertoire diversity to the local molecular phenotype, the 25 or so tumor region samples were profiled with Agilent mRNA microarrays. High reproducibility was observed for the technical replicate repertoires, with mean shared-clone rates roughly 0.89 and correlation coefficients above 0.95. Findings and caveats that apply to the study as a whole: A significantly larger repertoire fraction was made up by the top 250 clones in tumors than in blood (p = 0.039). Only five or six patients were included in the study, and the authors note that the findings should be validated in a larger study. Since the samples were bulk and unsorted, there was no way to compare CD4+ and CD8+ T cell repertoires. Only roughly 7-25% of top clones appeared in all five regions of a tumor, which suggests that tumor-infiltrating T cells are spatially heterogeneous. Because sequencing covered only the TCR beta chain and unpaired alpha chains were not captured, true repertoire diversity is likely underestimated. Pairs of tumor regions showed greater repertoire overlap (mean roughly 35%) than tumor-adjacent pairs (roughly 17%) or tumor-blood pairs (approximately 14%), which is consistent with antigen-driven expansion.

This clonotype was seen a handful of times. Its antigen target is currently unknown. This may be a read error: a much more frequent sequence differs by one nucleotide. CDR3 length: 14 amino acids, cysteine to phenylalanine. This entry keeps only the CDR3 DNA: 42 bases, framed from base 1. CDR1 and CDR2 are drawn from the germline V gene: SGHNT, YENEEA. V is pared back by 7 bases and J by 2 bases, with 9 bases lying between the germline termini. Starting from approximately 500 ng total RNA, TCRbeta-specific cDNA was produced by reverse transcription with a constant-region primer and ProtoScript II reverse transcriptase. TCRbeta libraries were built with three nested multiplex PCR rounds, a slightly modified ARM-PCR procedure. Multiplex TRBV1-TRBV30 forward primers and a Cbeta reverse primer were used in the first two PCR rounds, each of which was run for around 9 cycles. Sample barcodes and Illumina adapters were added in a final 25-cycle PCR with Deep VentR polymerase. Amplicons of 200-500 bp were gel-purified with a QIAquick gel extraction kit before sequencing. TCRbeta amplicons were sequenced on an Illumina HiSeq 2500 with 250-bp paired-end reads. The original pipeline was this. Reads were quality-trimmed with Trimmomatic v0.33, and paired reads were merged with FLASH v1.2.11 to recover full CDR3 sequences. MiGEC v1.2.1b assigned V, D and J germline segments to the rearranged TCRbeta sequences. Clonotype statistics and Shannon-Wiener diversity indices were computed with VDJtools v1.0.0. To cut down on sampling bias, every analysis after diversity analysis relied on just the 250 most abundant clonotypes from each sample. TCRdb reanalyzed the raw reads on its own, using fastp at Q25 for trimming and MiXCR for clone calling, and kept in-frame beta chains. Each CDR3 protein gets just one entry, which takes the most common genes and DNA from the rows behind it. TCRdb's processing, not the study's, gives the V and J calls here. A total of approximately 79,000 distinct CDR3 sequences appear in this sample, about 72% of them only once. The ten largest clones capture 28% of the sample.

Total RNA and DNA were co-extracted without cell sorting from around 20-30 mg of bulk tissue using the AllPrep DNA/RNA mini kit. A few patients with histopathologically diagnosed primary liver carcinoma underwent surgical resection in China between late 2015 and March 2016. At the time of sampling, the patients were treatment-naive and had chronic HBV infection. Five spatially separated regions were sampled per tumor: superior, inferior, left-lateral and right-lateral poles, plus the tumor centre. More than 75% viable tumor cells were found by histology in every tumor sample. Each fresh piece of tumor and adjacent tissue was cut in two, with one half stored in RNAlater at -80 degrees C and the other half sent for histology.

This clonotype originated in a man in his forties or fifties with primary liver carcinoma and hepatitis B virus infection. Source material: liver tumor tissue from sampling region 4. The cell subset or site label, as the study defines it: tumor region T4, right-lateral pole. The sequence is built from TRBV11-3 and TRBJ2-6, with the D gene not clear enough to name. In nucleotides, the sequence is TGTGCCAGCAACGACGGAGCTGGGGCCAACGTCCTGACTTTC. Its coded protein is CASNDGAGANVLTF. Reference TRBV11-3 and TRBJ2-6 proteins supply the regions before and after the CDR3; the full variable domain is: EAGVVQSPRYKIIEKKQPVAFWCNPISGHNTLYWYLQNLGQGPELLIRYENEEAVDDSQLPKDRFSAERLKGVDSTLKIQPAELGDSAVYLCASNDGAGANVLTFGAGSRLTVL.